What follows are 24 T cell receptor beta chains derived from one specimen sequenced in a study of long-term antiretroviral therapy in people with HIV. Samples were assayed with immunoSEQ v3.0 at survey level. The repertoire was sequenced with immunoSEQ multiplex PCR; TCRdb's copy has only in-frame clones and lacks some. The table lists some 20,000 clones, roughly 87% of them singletons, with approximately 4.1% in the top ten. The specimen comprised unsorted PBMCs, sampled 2.1 years after starting antiretroviral therapy. These receptors were taken from a man aged 18 to 29 with HIV.

This chain uses TRBV30 with TRBJ1-5; TRBD1 matches at 9 bases. In germline, CDR1 is GTSNPN, CDR2 SVGIG (reference sequence). V was clipped by 5 bases and J by 4 bases; unmatched bases: 3. CDR3 length equals 13 residues. The CDR3 region is CAWGGQGNQPQHF. CDR3 nucleotide sequence: TGTGCCTGGGGGGGACAGGGAAATCAGCCCCAGCATTTT.

In this sample, this clone turned up a few times. This sequence joins TRBV5-4 and TRBJ1-1; unclear D gene. The CDR3 consists of 14 residues. CDR1 and CDR2 (germline): SGHNT, YYREEE (reference sequence). The ends were cut back, 7 bases at V and 5 bases at J, with 18 bases in the middle. The CDR3 coding sequence is TGTGCCAGCGGATCCGTGGAGTTGGAGACTGAAGCTTTCTTT. Translating gives CASGSVELETEAFF.

The CDR3 DNA reads as TGCGCCAGCAGCTTGGTCTCCTCCCGGGACACCTCCTACGAGCAGTACTTC. Its translation: CASSLVSSRDTSYEQYF. V usage is TRBV5-1 and J usage is TRBJ2-7; D might be TRBD1 (6 bases). The CDR3 runs to 17 residues. Deletions cut 0 bases from V and 0 bases from J, with 16 bases between. Germline V gene sequence: CDR1 SGHRS, CDR2 YFSETQ. Full variable domain (outside the CDR3, taken from reference TRBV5-1 and TRBJ2-7): KAGVTQTPRYLIKTRGQQVTLSCSPISGHRSVSWYQQTPGQGLQFLFEYFSETQRNKGNFPGRFSGRQFSNSRSEMNVSTLELGDSALYLCASSLVSSRDTSYEQYFGPGTRLTVT.

The chain uses TRBV9 and TRBJ2-1; TRBD2 might be the D (5 bases). V shed 3 bases and J shed 9 bases, with 10 bases lying between them. Germline V gives CDR1 SGDLS, CDR2 YYNGEE. This CDR3 comprises 12 residues. This chain's CDR3 is CASSEHGSEQFF. In DNA form, the CDR3 reads TGTGCCAGCAGCGAGCATGGGAGTGAGCAGTTCTTC.

This rearrangement joins TRBV6-6 to TRBJ2-1; D not resolved. The length of the CDR3 is 12 residues. The germline V gene has CDR1 MNHNY and CDR2 SVGAGI (reference sequence). V dropped 7 bases and J dropped 8 bases, with 12 bases sitting between them. The CDR3 loop is CASTGVPYEQFF. CDR3 in DNA: TGTGCCAGCACCGGAGTTCCGTATGAGCAGTTCTTC.

The V call is TRBV6-5, the J call TRBJ1-2, with 9 bases aligning to TRBD1. Germline V lookup: CDR1 MNHEY, CDR2 SVGAGI. Trimming removed 6 bases from V and 4 bases from J; junction bases left unmatched: 9. There are 15 residues in the CDR3. CDR3 bases: TGTGCCAGCAGATTCGGGACAGGGAAGAGCTATGGCTACACCTTC. This translates into CASRFGTGKSYGYTF.

The gene calls are TRBV4-1 and TRBJ1-2, with D possibly matching TRBD1 (5 bases). The V gene lost 1 base and the J gene lost 2 bases, with 11 bases spanning the gap. The CDR3 is 15 residues long. Per germline, CDR1 MGHRA and CDR2 YSYEKL. The CDR3 protein is CASSQGTGVNYGYTF. The DNA for the CDR3 is TGCGCCAGCAGCCAAGGCACGGGGGTGAACTATGGCTACACCTTC.

The chain is built from TRBV5-1 and TRBJ1-6, with TRBD1 matching 9 bases. Trimming removed 3 bases from V and 8 bases from J; junction bases left unmatched: 3. The germline V gene has CDR1 SGHRS and CDR2 YFSETQ. The length of the CDR3 is 14 residues. The CDR3 region is CASSSTGGDSPLHF. The CDR3 DNA sequence: TGCGCCAGCAGCTCGACAGGGGGAGATTCACCCCTCCACTTT. The complete variable domain, with remaining parts taken from reference TRBV5-1 and TRBJ1-6, reads KAGVTQTPRYLIKTRGQQVTLSCSPISGHRSVSWYQQTPGQGLQFLFEYFSETQRNKGNFPGRFSGRQFSNSRSEMNVSTLELGDSALYLCASSSTGGDSPLHFGNGTRLTVT.

The chain has TRBV19 and TRBJ2-2; tentatively, D is TRBD2 (5 bases). This CDR3 contains 15 residues. Trimming shortened V by 6 bases and J by 0 bases, and 11 bases separated the two germline ends. The germline V gene has CDR1 LNHDA and CDR2 SQIVND (reference sequence). The DNA for the CDR3 is TGTGCCAGTAGCGGGAACAACGCGAACACCGGGGAGCTGTTTTTT. Residues: CASSGNNANTGELFF.

The V gene is TRBV7-5, the J gene TRBJ2-1. TRBV7-5 is reported as a pseudogene. The CDR3 loop spans 14 amino acids. This chain's CDR3 is CARSLKMPYNEQFF. In DNA form, the CDR3 reads TGTGCCAGAAGCTTAAAGATGCCCTACAATGAGCAGTTCTTC.

V is TRBV6-5 and J is TRBJ1-2, with a weak D call TRBD1 (5 bases). The CDR3 length is 12 residues. V dropped 6 bases and J dropped 2 bases, with 7 bases sitting between them. Germline CDR1 is MNHEY and CDR2 is SVGAGI. CDR3 protein: CASSWGNYGYTF. Here the CDR3 DNA reads TGTGCCAGCAGCTGGGGGAACTATGGCTACACCTTC.

V is TRBV10-3 and J is TRBJ1-5; TRBD1 matches 7 bases. The CDR3 has 15 amino acids. Germline assignment: CDR1 ENHRY and CDR2 SYGVKD. V was clipped by 1 base and J by 6 bases; unmatched bases: 6. The CDR3 here is CAISEFLQGRQPQHF. CDR3 nucleotides: TGTGCCATCAGTGAGTTCCTACAGGGGCGTCAGCCCCAGCATTTT.

The chain combines TRBV4-2 with TRBJ2-3; D is perhaps TRBD1 or TRBD2 (5 bases each). Trimming took off 4 bases at V and 2 bases at J, with 13 bases between the two ends. The germline gives CDR1 LGHNA, CDR2 YNFKEQ. The CDR3 is 15 amino acids. CDR3 bases: TGTGCCAGCAGCCTGTTGGGACGGGCCACAGATACGCAGTATTTT. Protein sequence: CASSLLGRATDTQYF.

The chain is built from TRBV6-5 and TRBJ2-7; TRBD1 agrees at 7 bases. The V and J ends lost 5 bases and 3 bases, in that order; junction bases with no gene match: 7. This CDR3 has 14 amino acids. Germline lookup yields CDR1 MNHEY and CDR2 SVGAGI. CDR3 residues: CASSPGTDSYEQYF. DNA of the CDR3: TGTGCCAGCAGTCCCGGGACAGATAGCTACGAGCAGTACTTC.

The chain employs TRBV2 and TRBJ1-2; 9 nucleotides align to TRBD1. The CDR3 sequence is 13 residues long. Losses at the gene ends were 7 bases for V and 7 bases for J; bases not matched to a gene: 7. Per the germline V gene, CDR1 is SNHLY and CDR2 is FYNNEI. CDR3 sequence reads: CASKGQGTAGYTF. The CDR3, as DNA: TGTGCCAGCAAGGGACAGGGTACGGCTGGCTACACCTTC.

V is TRBV6-1 and J is TRBJ1-2, with D possibly TRBD1 on 5 matching bases. The CDR3 sequence is 13 residues long. The germline V gene encodes CDR1 MNHNS and CDR2 SASEGT. Trimming removed 6 bases from V and 8 bases from J, with 16 bases in between. CDR3 nucleotides: TGTGCCAGCAGAGCCGGGACGACCGCCGGCTACACCTTC. Its protein is CASRAGTTAGYTF.

In its sample, this clone was seen a few times. CDR3 in DNA: TGTGCCAGCAGAGACGACAGGGTGGGATCACCCCTCCACTTT. Protein: CASRDDRVGSPLHF. V usage is TRBV27 and J usage is TRBJ1-6; TRBD1 matches 7 bases. The CDR3 runs to 14 residues. Germline loops: CDR1 MNHEY, CDR2 SMNVEV (reference sequence). Losses at the gene ends were 6 bases for V and 10 bases for J; bases not matched to a gene: 9.

This clone came up once. The CDR3 region has the DNA TGCGCCAGCAGCTTTGGACTAGCGGGAGTGGATACGCAGTATTTT. It codes for CASSFGLAGVDTQYF. The chain links TRBV5-1 to TRBJ2-3; the match to TRBD2 covers 13 bases. This CDR3 is built from 15 residues. V lost 2 bases, J lost 6 bases, and 3 bases stayed unmatched. The V gene's germline CDR1 is SGHRS and CDR2 YFSETQ.

The chain links TRBV7-2 to TRBJ1-3, with D perhaps TRBD1 (5 bases). Trimming left V 1 base short and J 10 bases short, with 20 bases between. CDR3 length equals 16 residues. Germline values: CDR1 SGHTA, CDR2 FQGNSA. CDR3 sequence (DNA): TGTGCCAGCAGCTTAGAGACCGGGCCCAGGGCAAAAACCATATATTTT. It translates to CASSLETGPRAKTIYF.

Notes on this clone: One end of the junction is discordant with germline, which a read error may explain. The chain employs TRBV7-7 and TRBJ2-7; TRBD2 matches 7 bases. The CDR3 is 15 residues long. Germline V gene sequence: CDR1 SSHAT, CDR2 FNYEAQ (reference sequence). The CDR3 DNA is TGTGCTAGCAGCCCCCTGGGGGGGGAATCCTACGAGCAGTACTTC. Its protein is CASSPLGGESYEQYF.

The chain joins TRBV7-9 to TRBJ1-2; 7 positions agree with TRBD1. Looked up from germline, CDR1 is SEHNR and CDR2 is FQNEAQ (reference sequence). The ends lost 1 base at V and 7 bases at J; junction bases unmatched: 9. The CDR3 sequence is 15 residues long. The CDR3 loop is CASSLEGAGVPGYTF. The CDR3 DNA reads as TGTGCCAGCAGCTTAGAGGGGGCCGGTGTGCCTGGCTACACCTTC.

This clone was counted only a few times. The rearrangement joins TRBV7-2 to TRBJ2-7; TRBD1 agrees at 10 bases. The CDR3 consists of 14 residues. CDR1 is SGHTA and CDR2 is FQGNSA in the germline V gene. V shed 5 bases, J shed 7 bases, and the junction held 8 bases outside the gene matches. The CDR3 sequence: CASSPVPGQGEQYF. The CDR3 coding sequence is TGTGCCAGCAGCCCAGTCCCGGGACAGGGGGAGCAGTACTTC.

The chain uses TRBV4-3 and TRBJ2-5; D is unresolved. Trimming removed 2 bases from V and 4 bases from J, with 8 bases in between. This CDR3 spans 13 amino acids. Per the germline V gene, CDR1 is LGHNA and CDR2 is YSLEER. CDR3 in amino acids: CASSQTTVETQYF. CDR3 DNA sequence: TGCGCCAGCAGCCAAACCACAGTAGAGACCCAGTACTTC.

This clone was seen just once. The chain combines TRBV4-3 with TRBJ2-3; D is unresolved. V shed 4 bases and J shed 2 bases, with 16 bases lying between them. Germline V gene data show CDR1 as LGHNA and CDR2 as YSLEER. The CDR3 extends over 16 amino acids. The CDR3 loop is CASSPTKDGYTDTQYF. Here the CDR3 DNA reads TGCGCCAGCAGCCCGACCAAGGACGGATACACAGATACGCAGTATTTT.